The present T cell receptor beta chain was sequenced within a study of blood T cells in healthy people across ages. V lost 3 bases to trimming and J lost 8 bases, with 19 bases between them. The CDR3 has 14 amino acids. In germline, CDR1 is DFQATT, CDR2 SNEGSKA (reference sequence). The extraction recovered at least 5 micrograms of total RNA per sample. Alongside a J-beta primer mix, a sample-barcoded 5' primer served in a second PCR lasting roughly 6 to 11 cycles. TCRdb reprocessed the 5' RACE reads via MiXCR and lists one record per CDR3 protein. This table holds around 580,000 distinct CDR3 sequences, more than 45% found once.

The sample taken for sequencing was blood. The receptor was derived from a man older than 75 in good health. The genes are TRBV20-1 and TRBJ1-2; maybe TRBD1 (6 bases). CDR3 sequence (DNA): TGCAGTGCTAGCACGGGACACAGGCTTAGAGGCTACACCTTC. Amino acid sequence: CSASTGHRLRGYTF.